These 10 T cell receptor beta chains share one sample of origin, sequenced in a study of vaccination effects on CD4 cells after COVID-19. Peptide-pool stimulation followed by sequencing identified expanded antigen-specific CD4+ clonotypes in the ViraFEST assay. Upon completion of about eleven days in culture, CD4+ T cells were isolated. Of the BNT162b2 and mRNA-1273 vaccines, participants received two doses of one or the other. The protocol was immunoSEQ multiplex PCR, while the TCRdb copy is restricted to in-frame clones and leaves out a portion. The table lists under 80,000 clones, about three quarters of them singletons. These TCRs are of unknown antigen specificity. Sequencing used CD4+ T cells from PBMCs cultured with HCoV-229E spike peptides, obtained after COVID-19 vaccination. These receptors originate from a human donor who received a COVID-19 vaccine.

This clone was observed a few times. This rearrangement joins TRBV5-1 to TRBJ1-2; a possible D gene is TRBD1 (5 bases). V lost 4 bases and J 8 bases, leaving 15 bases between the germline ends. This CDR3 is 13 amino acids long. Germline V gene sequence: CDR1 SGHRS, CDR2 YFSETQ. CDR3 DNA: TGCGCCAGCAGCCTGGGGCCCCAAGGGGGCTACACCTTC. Encoded protein: CASSLGPQGGYTF.

This clone was recorded once. V is TRBV6-5 and J is TRBJ1-6, with 9 bases matching TRBD1. CDR3 length equals 15 residues. Germline values: CDR1 MNHEY, CDR2 SVGAGI. V shed 4 bases, J shed 6 bases, and the junction held 4 bases outside the gene matches. The CDR3 spells CASSLQGASNSPLHF. In nucleotides, the CDR3 is TGTGCCAGCAGTTTACAGGGGGCTTCTAATTCACCCCTCCACTTT.

This CDR3 reads CASRQQGNSPLHF. CDR3 nucleotide sequence: TGTGCCAGTCGACAGCAGGGGAATTCACCCCTCCACTTT. The chain is built from TRBV6-5 and TRBJ1-6; possibly TRBD1 for D (6 bases). Per germline, CDR1 MNHEY and CDR2 SVGAGI. The germline V and J ends were trimmed by 9 bases and 7 bases, with 13 bases remaining between them. The CDR3 runs to 13 residues.

V usage is TRBV6-5 and J usage is TRBJ2-3; a possible D gene is TRBD1 (6 bases). The V end lost 6 bases, the J end lost 9 bases, and 19 bases lay between the germline ends. Germline values: CDR1 MNHEY, CDR2 SVGAGI. The CDR3 spans 14 residues. CDR3 sequence: CASRRGKIWVTQYF. The CDR3 DNA follows: TGTGCCAGCAGAAGGGGGAAGATCTGGGTGACGCAGTATTTT.

The table lists this clone with a few counts. The rearrangement uses TRBV30 and TRBJ1-5; the D is unclear. The CDR3 extends over 13 amino acids. CDR1 and CDR2 from the germline V gene are GTSNPN and SVGIG (reference sequence). Trimming took off 5 bases at V and 0 bases at J, with 8 bases between the two ends. The CDR3 nucleotides read TGTGCCTGGGGCCCCAGTAGCAATCAGCCCCAGCATTTT. Protein sequence: CAWGPSSNQPQHF.

This clone was observed a handful of times. The chain has TRBV5-8 and TRBJ1-5; D is unresolved. The CDR3 runs 9 residues. Trimming removed 3 bases from V and 12 bases from J, with 4 bases in between. In germline, CDR1 is SGHTS, CDR2 YDEGEE. The chain's CDR3 is CASSSLQHF. For the CDR3, the DNA is TGTGCCAGCAGCTCGCTCCAGCATTTT.

This clone was seen once. The chain recombines TRBV7-9 with TRBJ1-2, with 9 bases identical to TRBD1. Per germline, CDR1 SEHNR and CDR2 FQNEAQ (reference sequence). The CDR3 has 15 amino acids. The V gene end was trimmed by 1 base and the J gene end by 6 bases; junction bases not matched to a gene: 6. The CDR3 nucleotides read TGTGCCAGCAGCTTAGGGGGGACAGGGACGAATGGCTACACCTTC. The encoded protein is CASSLGGTGTNGYTF.

This clone has only one observation. The rearrangement links TRBV5-1 to TRBJ2-1; D call uncertain. Germline CDR1 SGHRS, CDR2 YFSETQ. V lost 4 bases, J lost 0 bases, and 11 bases lay in between. This CDR3 is 15 amino acids long. Here the CDR3 reads CASSISSYSYNEQFF. The DNA of the CDR3 is TGCGCCAGCAGCATAAGTTCCTACTCCTACAATGAGCAGTTCTTC.

The chain carries TRBV3-1 (or the pseudogene TRBV3-2) and TRBJ1-3; D unresolved. Germline CDR1 is LGHDT and CDR2 is YNNKEL (reference sequence). The CDR3 is made up of 12 amino acids. V was clipped by 3 bases and J by 4 bases, with 4 bases between them. CDR3 DNA sequence: TGTGCCAGCAGCCACTCAGGAAACACCATATATTTT. Translated: CASSHSGNTIYF.

This clone was counted a single time. This sequence joins TRBV6-5 and TRBJ1-1, with a tentative D call TRBD1 (5 bases). This CDR3 comprises 14 residues. Trimming left V 7 bases short and J 6 bases short, with 18 bases between. CDR1 and CDR2 (germline): MNHEY, SVGAGI. As DNA, the CDR3 is TGTGCCAGCACTACTCCTGGGGGGTCGGCTGAAGCTTTCTTT. Encoded protein: CASTTPGGSAEAFF.